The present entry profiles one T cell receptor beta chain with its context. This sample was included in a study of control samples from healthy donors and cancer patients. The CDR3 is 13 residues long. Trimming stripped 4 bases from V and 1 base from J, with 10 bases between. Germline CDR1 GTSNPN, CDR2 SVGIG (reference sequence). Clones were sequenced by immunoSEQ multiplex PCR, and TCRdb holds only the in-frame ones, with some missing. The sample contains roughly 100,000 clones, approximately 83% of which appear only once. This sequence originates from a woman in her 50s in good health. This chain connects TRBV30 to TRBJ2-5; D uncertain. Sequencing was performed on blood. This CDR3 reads CAWTRAVQETQYF. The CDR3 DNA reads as TGTGCCTGGACTCGGGCGGTCCAAGAGACCCAGTACTTC.